A selection of T cell receptor beta chains follows, all from one sample in a study of beta chain features in type 1 diabetes. Only in-frame clones appear in the TCRdb table, and some are missing; sequencing was by immunoSEQ multiplex PCR. The sample records about 220,000 clones, roughly 10% being singletons. Sequenced input: central memory CD4+ T cells from blood. The receptors come from a man between 18 and 29 years old in good health. Both conserved end residues are part of each CDR3. The order of the fields is D gene, clone size, J gene, V gene, CDR3 DNA, CDR3 protein. A D gene is named only where the DNA matches it firmly. Only part of the rows carry a size: once, few, many, or a class if the clone is expanded.

d_call: TRBD2; clone_size: NA; j_call: TRBJ2-2; v_call: TRBV5-1; cdr3_nt: TGCGCCAGCAGCTTGGTAGCGGGAGGGATCACCGGGGAGCTGTTTTTT; cdr3_aa: CASSLVAGGITGELFF
d_call: TRBD2; clone_size: many; j_call: TRBJ2-4; v_call: TRBV15; cdr3_nt: TGTGCCACCAGCAGAGATCGGGAGGCGCTAGCCAAAAACATTCAGTACTTC; cdr3_aa: CATSRDREALAKNIQYF
d_call: NA; clone_size: NA; j_call: TRBJ2-2; v_call: TRBV6-5; cdr3_nt: TGTGCCAGCAGTTTCTGGCGCGGGGAGCTGTTTTTT; cdr3_aa: CASSFWRGELFF
d_call: NA; clone_size: NA; j_call: TRBJ2-1; v_call: TRBV2; cdr3_nt: TGTGCCAGCAGTAGGACAAGCTCCTACAATGAGCAGTTCTTC; cdr3_aa: CASSRTSSYNEQFF
d_call: NA; clone_size: few; j_call: TRBJ2-7; v_call: TRBV29-1; cdr3_nt: TGCAGCGTTGGAAAGGGAGGTAACTACGAGCAGTACTTC; cdr3_aa: CSVGKGGNYEQYF
d_call: NA; clone_size: NA; j_call: TRBJ1-3; v_call: TRBV30; cdr3_nt: TGTGCCTGGAGTGGCGGACATTCCTCTGGAAACACCATATATTTT; cdr3_aa: CAWSGGHSSGNTIYF
d_call: TRBD2; clone_size: few; j_call: TRBJ2-3; v_call: TRBV7-9; cdr3_nt: TGTGCCAGCAGCTCCAGTGGTAGCGGGAGGCCCACAGATACGCAGTATTTT; cdr3_aa: CASSSSGSGRPTDTQYF
d_call: NA; clone_size: NA; j_call: TRBJ1-1; v_call: TRBV28; cdr3_nt: TGTGACACCAAACCGGTCTCCACTGAAGCTTTCTTT; cdr3_aa: CDTKPVSTEAFF
d_call: NA; clone_size: NA; j_call: TRBJ1-6; v_call: TRBV15; cdr3_nt: TGTGCCACCAGCAGAGCAGGACAGCCTTATAATTCACCCCTCCACTTT; cdr3_aa: CATSRAGQPYNSPLHF
d_call: NA; clone_size: NA; j_call: TRBJ1-1; v_call: TRBV5-4; cdr3_nt: TGTGCCAGCAGCTTGCTGAGGGAGAACGCTGAAGCTTTCTTT; cdr3_aa: CASSLLRENAEAFF